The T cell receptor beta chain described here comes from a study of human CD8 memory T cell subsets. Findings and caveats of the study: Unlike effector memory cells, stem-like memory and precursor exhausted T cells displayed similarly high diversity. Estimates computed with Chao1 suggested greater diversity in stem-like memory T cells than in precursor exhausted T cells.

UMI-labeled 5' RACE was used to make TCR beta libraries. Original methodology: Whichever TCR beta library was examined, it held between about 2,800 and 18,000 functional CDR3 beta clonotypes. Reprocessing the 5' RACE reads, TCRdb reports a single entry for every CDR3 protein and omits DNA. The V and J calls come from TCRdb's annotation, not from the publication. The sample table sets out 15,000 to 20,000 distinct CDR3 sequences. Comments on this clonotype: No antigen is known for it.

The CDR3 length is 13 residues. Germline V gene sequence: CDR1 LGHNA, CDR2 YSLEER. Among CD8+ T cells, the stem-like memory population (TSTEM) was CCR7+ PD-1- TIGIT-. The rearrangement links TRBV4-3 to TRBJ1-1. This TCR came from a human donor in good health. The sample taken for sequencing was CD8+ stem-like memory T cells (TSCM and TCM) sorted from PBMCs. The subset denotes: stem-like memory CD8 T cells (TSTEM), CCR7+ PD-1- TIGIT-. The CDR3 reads CASSQDGSAEAFF.